This T cell receptor beta chain appears in the sequencing data of a study of human T cells and chemical hapten exposure. Remarks on this clonotype: Mismatch with germline at one junction end may stem from a read error.

Germline CDR1 SNHLY, CDR2 FYNNEI. This CDR3 contains 13 residues. MiXCR, applied by TCRdb to the RACE reads, yields one record per CDR3 protein. The data hold approximately 38,000 distinct CDR3 sequences, with more than 9% observed a single time. Noted time point: pre-sensitization, week 0. This sample's treatment: therapeutic diphenylcyclopropenone sensitization with weekly scalp DPC. This chain joins TRBV2 and TRBJ1-6; 9 bases fit TRBD1. This receptor was obtained from a man aged 25 to 40 with alopecia areata. Some clones in this sample may be carry-over from other donors' samples. Sequences were derived from whole blood, sampled in connection with sensitization to the hapten diphenylcyclopropenone (DPC). In DNA form, the CDR3 reads TGTGCCGGGGGACAGGGACCTGATTCATCCCTCCACTTT. Translated: CAGGQGPDSSLHF.